This TCR beta chain was identified during a study of T cell responses to AZD1222 COVID-19 vaccine. Study results and caveats: In a largely white British group with more females than males, clonal diversity was possibly underestimated. Only a handful of AZD1222 recipients, six or seven in all, had baseline seropositivity. Vaccine-associated CD4 TCRs ranged over spike, dominating at 160-218 and 743-854.

Pooled together were second doses at about 4 or about 12 weeks. Repertoires were generated with immunoSEQ multiplex PCR, while TCRdb's copy carries only in-frame clones and drops some. This table has around 170,000 clones, around 90% appearing once. The CDR3 runs to 15 residues. V lost 3 bases to trimming and J lost 0 bases; unmatched junction nucleotides: 6. In germline, CDR1 is GTSNPN, CDR2 SVGIG (reference sequence). Concerning this clone itself: What it binds is not known.

The TCR comes from an adult who received the AZD1222 COVID-19 vaccine. The material was peripheral blood, obtained 28 days after the second AZD1222 dose. This chain joins TRBV30 and TRBJ2-3; 7 bases map to TRBD1. DNA for the CDR3: TGTGCCTGGAGACCCATGACAGGGAGCACAGATACGCAGTATTTT. Protein sequence: CAWRPMTGSTDTQYF. The complete variable domain, with remaining parts taken from reference TRBV30 and TRBJ2-3, reads SQTIHQWPATLVQPVGSPLSLECTVEGTSNPNLYWYRQAAGRGLQLLFYSVGIGQISSEVPQNLSASRPQDRQFILSSKKLLLSDSGFYLCAWRPMTGSTDTQYFGPGTRLTVL.